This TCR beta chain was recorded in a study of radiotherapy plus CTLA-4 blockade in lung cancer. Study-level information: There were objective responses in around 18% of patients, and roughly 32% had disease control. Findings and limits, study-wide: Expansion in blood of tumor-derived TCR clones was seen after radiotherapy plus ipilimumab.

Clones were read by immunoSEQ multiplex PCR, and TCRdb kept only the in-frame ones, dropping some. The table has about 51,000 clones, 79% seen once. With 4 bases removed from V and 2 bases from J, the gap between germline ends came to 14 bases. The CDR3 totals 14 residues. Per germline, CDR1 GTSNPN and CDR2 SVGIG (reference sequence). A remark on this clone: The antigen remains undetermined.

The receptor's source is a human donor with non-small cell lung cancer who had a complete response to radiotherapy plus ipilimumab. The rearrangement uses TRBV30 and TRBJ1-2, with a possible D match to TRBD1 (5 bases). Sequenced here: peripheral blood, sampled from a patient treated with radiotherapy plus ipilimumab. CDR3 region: CAWTAGQRNYGYTF. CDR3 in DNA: TGTGCCTGGACCGCGGGGCAGCGAAACTATGGCTACACCTTC.